The next 16 T cell receptor beta chains were all read from a single sample in a study of shared clonotypes between healthy human individuals. TCRdb's table, derived via immunoSEQ multiplex PCR, lists solely in-frame clones and lacks some. The sample consists of roughly 1.4 million clones, about 98.5% of them appearing once. Source material: naive CD4+ T cells sorted from blood. Subset described: CD45RA+ positively selected. These receptors were taken from a man aged 30 to 45 in good health.

With respect to this clone: The junction shows a germline mismatch at one end, possibly a read error. J is TRBJ2-2 and V is TRBV5-1, with 7 bases matching TRBD1. There are 16 residues in the CDR3. Germline assignment: CDR1 SGHRS and CDR2 YFSETQ. CDR3 nucleotides: TGCGCCAGCAGGTTGGAACCAACAGGGGTCACCGGGGAGCTGTTTTTT. It translates to CASRLEPTGVTGELFF.

In its sample, this clone was seen once. This rearrangement joins TRBV9 to TRBJ2-7, with 13 bases matching TRBD2. The CDR3 is 17 residues long. Germline V lookup: CDR1 SGDLS, CDR2 YYNGEE. V lost 2 bases to trimming and J lost 5 bases; unmatched junction nucleotides: 10. CDR3 nucleotides: TGTGCCAGCAGCGTTGACGGGACTAGCGGGGTTCTGAACGAGCAGTACTTC. It codes for CASSVDGTSGVLNEQYF. Variable domain in full (rest from reference TRBV9 and TRBJ2-7): DSGVTQTPKHLITATGQRVTLRCSPRSGDLSVYWYQQSLDQGLQFLIQYYNGEERAKGNILERFSAQQFPDLHSELNLSSLELGDSALYFCASSVDGTSGVLNEQYFGPGTRLTVT.

In the case of this clone: One end of the junction fails to match germline, which may point to a read error. The rearrangement joins TRBV5-3 to TRBJ2-7; TRBD1 is a possible D gene (6 bases). TRBV5-3 is recorded as an ORF, its role being uncertain. This CDR3 contains 11 residues. CDR3 residues: CARSYREDSCF. CDR3 coding DNA: TGTGCCAGAAGCTACCGCGAGGACAGCTGCTTC.

CDR3 amino acids: CASSHGLRTDTQYF. CDR3 in DNA: TGTGCCAGCAGCCACGGGCTTCGCACAGATACGCAGTATTTT. The chain recombines TRBV7-8 with TRBJ2-3, with D unclear. CDR1 SGHVS and CDR2 FQNEAQ come from the germline V gene. The CDR3 sequence is 14 residues long. V was pared by 5 bases and J by 1 base, with 10 bases between.

This clone came up a few times. The rearrangement uses TRBV29-1 and TRBJ1-2, with TRBD1 matching 9 bases. The germline V gene encodes CDR1 SQVTM and CDR2 ANQGSEA. The CDR3 covers 14 residues. After removal of 3 bases from V and 7 bases from J, the junction contained 9 bases not matched to a gene. The CDR3 sequence: CSVEDRGGKGGYTF. For the CDR3, the DNA is TGCAGCGTTGAGGACAGGGGTGGTAAAGGTGGCTACACCTTC.

This clone was observed once. The J gene is TRBJ2-1, the V gene TRBV28; 9 bases line up with TRBD2. The V gene end was trimmed by 7 bases and the J gene end by 9 bases; junction bases not matched to a gene: 10. The germline gives CDR1 MDHEN, CDR2 SYDVKM. The CDR3 totals 14 residues. The DNA for the CDR3 is TGTGCCAGCATTTATCTAGCGGGATCGGGTGAGCAGTTCTTC. It translates to CASIYLAGSGEQFF.

The V and J genes are TRBV5-5 and TRBJ2-7; D call uncertain. Trimming took 4 bases from V and 4 from J, leaving 15 bases between them. Per the germline V gene, CDR1 is SGHKS and CDR2 is YYEKEE (reference sequence). The CDR3 contains 14 residues. CDR3 nucleotides: TGTGCCAGCAGCCTAGGAGTCACACGGTACGAGCAGTACTTC. Amino acid sequence: CASSLGVTRYEQYF.

The gene calls are TRBV27 and TRBJ2-3; D is unresolved. This CDR3 is built from 15 residues. Germline CDR1 reads MNHEY; CDR2 reads SMNVEV (reference sequence). The V end lost 1 base, the J end lost 4 bases, and 12 bases lay between the germline ends. The CDR3 loop is CASSLFPDASDTQYF. CDR3 in DNA: TGTGCCAGCAGTTTATTTCCGGATGCGTCAGATACGCAGTATTTT.

V and J are TRBV7-9 and TRBJ1-2; no definite D call. The CDR3 spans 15 residues. CDR1 is SEHNR, CDR2 FQNEAQ, per germline (reference sequence). The ends were cut back, 2 bases at V and 0 bases at J, with 10 bases in the middle. In nucleotides, the CDR3 is TGTGCCAGCAGCTTACGTGGGGTCGCTAACTATGGCTACACCTTC. Its translation is CASSLRGVANYGYTF. The full variable domain, in which reference TRBV7-9 and TRBJ1-2 provide the parts outside the CDR3, is DTGVSQNPRHKITKRGQNVTFRCDPISEHNRLYWYRQTLGQGPEFLTYFQNEAQLEKSRLLSDRFSAERPKGSFSTLEIQRTEQGDSAMYLCASSLRGVANYGYTFGSGTRLTVV.

The chain couples TRBV28 to TRBJ2-3; D assignment may be TRBD1 or TRBD2 (5 bases each). The CDR3 is 14 residues long. V lost 7 bases and J 4 bases, leaving 15 bases between the germline ends. Germline assignment: CDR1 MDHEN and CDR2 SYDVKM. The CDR3 sequence is CASIYSGAPDTQYF. In nucleotides, the CDR3 is TGTGCCAGCATATACTCCGGGGCCCCAGATACGCAGTATTTT. Based on the CDR3 plus reference TRBV28 and TRBJ2-3, the full variable domain is DVKVTQSSRYLVKRTGEKVFLECVQDMDHENMFWYRQDPGLGLRLIYFSYDVKMKEKGDIPEGYSVSREKKERFSLILESASTNQTSMYLCASIYSGAPDTQYFGPGTRLTVL.

The J gene is TRBJ2-7, the V gene TRBV7-3; D is ambiguous. The CDR3 is 14 amino acids. Germline lookup yields CDR1 SGHTA and CDR2 FQGTGA. V lost 5 bases and J 0 bases, leaving 11 bases between the germline ends. For the CDR3, the DNA is TGTGCCAGCAGCCAAGGCCCCGTCTCCTACGAGCAGTACTTC. Amino acids: CASSQGPVSYEQYF.

The chain joins TRBV4-3 to TRBJ1-4; 7 bases match TRBD1. This CDR3 has 15 amino acids. The V and J ends lost 0 bases and 6 bases, in that order; junction bases with no gene match: 4. Germline lookup yields CDR1 LGHNA and CDR2 YSLEER. CDR3 residues: CASSQELQGDEKLFF. The CDR3 nucleotides are TGCGCCAGCAGCCAAGAGTTGCAGGGGGATGAAAAACTGTTTTTT.

V is TRBV5-4 and J is TRBJ1-3; D remains unclear. Looked up from germline, CDR1 is SGHNT and CDR2 is YYREEE (reference sequence). CDR3 length: 14 amino acids. V was clipped by 5 bases and J by 0 bases, with 9 bases between them. The CDR3 protein is CASSLGNSGNTIYF. The DNA for the CDR3 is TGTGCCAGCAGTCTAGGGAACTCTGGAAACACCATATATTTT. The full variable domain, in which reference TRBV5-4 and TRBJ1-3 provide the parts outside the CDR3, is ETGVTQSPTHLIKTRGQQVTLRCSSQSGHNTVSWYQQALGQGPQFIFQYYREEENGRGNFPPRFSGLQFPNYSSELNVNALELDDSALYLCASSLGNSGNTIYFGEGSWLTVV.

This sequence joins TRBV10-2 and TRBJ1-3; D is perhaps TRBD1 (6 bases). Between the trimmed V and J ends, which lost 8 bases and 1 base, there was a span of 18 bases. Looked up from germline, CDR1 is WSHSY and CDR2 is SAAADI. CDR3 size: 16 residues. The CDR3 nucleotides read TGCGCCAGCCGCGAAGGGGGGTCATATTCTGGAAACACCATATATTTT. Its protein is CASREGGSYSGNTIYF.

This chain uses TRBV5-1 with TRBJ1-1; D is unresolved. This CDR3 region has 13 residues. V lost 6 bases, J lost 1 base, and 10 bases lay in between. The germline CDR1 and CDR2 sequences are SGHRS and YFSETQ. CDR3 sequence: CASTFDQNTEAFF. The CDR3 nucleotides read TGCGCCAGCACCTTCGATCAGAACACTGAAGCTTTCTTT. Supplemented by reference TRBV5-1 and TRBJ1-1, the full variable domain reads KAGVTQTPRYLIKTRGQQVTLSCSPISGHRSVSWYQQTPGQGLQFLFEYFSETQRNKGNFPGRFSGRQFSNSRSEMNVSTLELGDSALYLCASTFDQNTEAFFGQGTRLTVV.

The V and J genes are TRBV2 and TRBJ2-3; 12 nucleotides match TRBD2. The V segment lost 10 bases and the J segment 4 bases; nucleotides outside the gene matches: 9. The CDR3 runs to 15 residues. Germline CDR1 is SNHLY and CDR2 is FYNNEI. The DNA for the CDR3 is TGTGCCACACTAGCGGGAGGTGGTTCGGCAGATACGCAGTATTTT. It yields the protein CATLAGGGSADTQYF.